Presented here are 9 T cell receptor beta chains from one specimen sequenced in a study of blood T cell repertoires in COVID-19. Profiled with immunoSEQ multiplex PCR; TCRdb holds only in-frame clones, not every one. The data show around 210,000 clones, 75% to 85% seen once. Sequencing was carried out using peripheral blood. The receptors derive from a man aged 50-59 years with COVID-19, enrolled during active disease.

The V gene is TRBV7-9, the J gene TRBJ1-4, with a possible D match to TRBD1 (5 bases). Looked up from germline, CDR1 is SEHNR and CDR2 is FQNEAQ (reference sequence). CDR3 length: 15 amino acids. V dropped 3 bases and J dropped 4 bases, with 12 bases sitting between them. The CDR3 coding sequence is TGTGCCAGCAGCTTGGTGCAGGGCCTTAATGAAAAACTGTTTTTT. Encoded protein: CASSLVQGLNEKLFF.

The chain couples TRBV4-1 to TRBJ2-3, with 10 bases lining up with TRBD2. The V segment lost 1 base and the J segment 0 bases; nucleotides outside the gene matches: 7. Germline-derived CDR1 and CDR2 are MGHRA and YSYEKL. The CDR3 contains 18 residues. The CDR3 spells CASSQATLAGASTDTQYF. CDR3 coding DNA: TGCGCCAGCAGCCAAGCTACTCTAGCGGGGGCGAGCACAGATACGCAGTATTTT.

This chain links TRBV4-2 with TRBJ2-5, with a tentative D call TRBD1 (7 bases). V gave up 4 bases and J gave up 5 bases, with 14 bases separating them. CDR3 length: 14 residues. The germline gives CDR1 LGHNA, CDR2 YNFKEQ. CDR3 residues: CASSLQGGRETQYF. CDR3 in DNA: TGTGCCAGCAGCCTCCAGGGGGGAAGGGAGACCCAGTACTTC.

The gene calls are TRBV5-1 and TRBJ2-6, with unresolved D. The V gene's germline CDR1 is SGHRS and CDR2 YFSETQ. With 1 base removed from V and 2 bases from J, the gap between germline ends came to 10 bases. The CDR3 consists of 16 residues. The CDR3 DNA is TGCGCCAGCAGCTTGACCGTGGCCCCTGGGGCCAACGTCCTGACTTTC. Protein: CASSLTVAPGANVLTF.

The V gene is TRBV9, the J gene TRBJ1-6, with a weak D call TRBD1 (6 bases). V gave up 2 bases and J gave up 8 bases, with 11 bases separating them. The V gene's germline CDR1 is SGDLS and CDR2 YYNGEE. The CDR3 runs 14 residues. CDR3 nucleotide sequence: TGTGCCAGCAGCGTGGCAGGGGCAGATTCACCCCTCCACTTT. Amino acids: CASSVAGADSPLHF. The whole variable domain, remainder taken from reference TRBV9 and TRBJ1-6, is DSGVTQTPKHLITATGQRVTLRCSPRSGDLSVYWYQQSLDQGLQFLIQYYNGEERAKGNILERFSAQQFPDLHSELNLSSLELGDSALYFCASSVAGADSPLHFGNGTRLTVT.

V usage is TRBV23-1 and J usage is TRBJ1-6; D is unclear. TRBV23-1 is an open reading frame whose function is uncertain. V was cut by 0 bases and J by 0 bases, with 15 bases left in between. This CDR3 is 19 amino acids long. The CDR3 DNA follows: TGCGCCAGCAGTCAATCCCTTAAGTCAAGGAGCTCCTATAATTCACCCCTCCACTTT. This translates into CASSQSLKSRSSYNSPLHF.

The V and J genes are TRBV27 and TRBJ1-2; 7 bases fit TRBD1. CDR3 length: 13 residues. The V gene end was trimmed by 8 bases and the J gene end by 7 bases; junction bases not matched to a gene: 10. Germline V CDR1 and CDR2: MNHEY, SMNVEV (reference sequence). DNA of the CDR3: TGTGCCAGCGCCTACAGGGGCGCAAGTGGCTACACCTTC. Encoded protein: CASAYRGASGYTF.

The sample holds one count of this clone. This chain uses TRBV7-2 with TRBJ1-6; 9 nucleotides line up with TRBD1. Germline CDR1 reads SGHTA; CDR2 reads FQGNSA. Losses at the gene ends were 5 bases for V and 9 bases for J; bases not matched to a gene: 2. This CDR3 region has 13 residues. CDR3 amino acids: CASSVTGGSPLHF. In DNA, the CDR3 is TGTGCCAGCAGCGTGACAGGGGGTTCACCCCTCCACTTT.

This chain uses TRBV5-1 with TRBJ1-1, with 12 bases that match TRBD1. The CDR3 contains 18 residues. Per the germline V gene, CDR1 is SGHRS and CDR2 is YFSETQ. V was clipped by 4 bases and J by 3 bases; unmatched bases: 13. CDR3 sequence: CASSLSGTGGEGYTEAFF. In nucleotides, the CDR3 is TGCGCCAGCAGCCTTTCCGGGACAGGGGGCGAAGGGTACACTGAAGCTTTCTTT. The full variable domain, completed using reference TRBV5-1 and TRBJ1-1, is KAGVTQTPRYLIKTRGQQVTLSCSPISGHRSVSWYQQTPGQGLQFLFEYFSETQRNKGNFPGRFSGRQFSNSRSEMNVSTLELGDSALYLCASSLSGTGGEGYTEAFFGQGTRLTVV.